A selection of T cell receptor beta chains follows, all from one sample in a study of regulatory T cells in long-lasting Graves disease. Each CDR3 protein is one row after TCRdb ran MiXCR on the multiplex PCR reads. The profile shows roughly 500,000 distinct CDR3 sequences, around an eighth of them singletons. This sample also belongs to another study, concerning T cells in Graves' hyperthyroidism and ophthalmopathy.

The input for sequencing was peripheral blood mononuclear cells (PBMCs), taken at new diagnosis, from a patient treated with antithyroid drugs. These receptors originate from a man between 25 and 39 years old with Graves disease. The CDR3 runs from the conserved cysteine through the conserved F or W. Each record gives: clone size, J gene, CDR3 length, D gene, V gene, CDR3 DNA, CDR3 protein. D genes are given only for firm matches. For some rows the clone size is stated as once, few or many, or as a class when expanded; others skip it.

>few|TRBJ1-2|16|NA|TRBV11-2
TGTGCCAGCAGCCATAAGGAGGGGTCCCCCCTCTATGGCTACACCTTC
CASSHKEGSPLYGYTF
>few|TRBJ2-7|12|NA|TRBV29-1
TGCAGCGTTGAATGGGGGACGTACGAGCAGTACTTC
CSVEWGTYEQYF
>few|TRBJ2-7|14|NA|TRBV27
TGTGCCAGCAGTTTATCGGCAGTCACCTACGAGCAGTACTTC
CASSLSAVTYEQYF
>NA|TRBJ1-6|15|TRBD1|TRBV4-1
TGCGCCAGCAACCCAGACAGGGCCTATAATTCACCCCTCCACTTT
CASNPDRAYNSPLHF
>many|TRBJ2-1|15|TRBD2|TRBV3-1
TGTGCCAGCAGCCAAGACGGGGGGGGCTACAATGAGCAGTTCTTC
CASSQDGGGYNEQFF
>NA|TRBJ2-2|15|TRBD1|TRBV19
TGTGCCAGTAGGACGGACAGGGGGCCCACCGGGGAGCTGTTTTTT
CASRTDRGPTGELFF
>many|TRBJ2-3|14|NA|TRBV2
TGTGCCAGCAGTAAAGACAGTCGCACAGATACGCAGTATTTT
CASSKDSRTDTQYF
>NA|TRBJ2-5|14|NA|TRBV11-2
TGTGCCAGCAGCTTCCGGGTTCATAGGGAGACCCAGTACTTC
CASSFRVHRETQYF
>many|TRBJ2-3|16|NA|TRBV11-2
TGTGCCAGCAGCGAGGGGCGTCCGAGGCAGTCAGATACGCAGTATTTT
CASSEGRPRQSDTQYF
>NA|TRBJ2-1|18|NA|TRBV18
TGTGCCAGCTCACCACCGAACCTCCCAGGAGGTGTGGACAATGAGCAGTTCTTC
CASSPPNLPGGVDNEQFF
>NA|TRBJ2-5|14|NA|TRBV24-1
TGTGCCACCAGTGATGGGGGCATGAGGGAGACCCAGTACTTC
CATSDGGMRETQYF
>many|TRBJ2-2|14|NA|TRBV7-7
TGTGCTAGCAGCTTAGACAGTGGTTCCGGGGAGCTGTTTTTT
CASSLDSGSGELFF
>NA|TRBJ2-7|13|TRBD1|TRBV20-1
TGCAGTGCTAACTCACAGGGGCGCGACGAGCAGTACTTC
CSANSQGRDEQYF
>many|TRBJ2-1|10|NA|TRBV29-1
TGCAGCGTAGGCAACAATGAGCAGTTCTTC
CSVGNNEQFF
>many|TRBJ2-2|15|NA|TRBV28
TGTGCCAGCACCACCCCCCAGGCTGGGGCCGGGGAGCTGTTTTTT
CASTTPQAGAGELFF
>few|TRBJ2-7|14|NA|TRBV6-2/TRBV6-3
TGTGCCAGCAGTTACACGGGCGTCGGTCTCGAGCAGTACTTC
CASSYTGVGLEQYF
>few|TRBJ2-7|12|NA|TRBV19
TGTGCCAGTAGTATGAGAGGGAAGCAGCAGTACTTC
CASSMRGKQQYF
>many|TRBJ1-1|14|NA|TRBV3-1
TGTGCCAGCAGCCAAGTGTGGGAGAACACTGAAGCTTTCTTT
CASSQVWENTEAFF
>NA|TRBJ1-2|11|TRBD1|TRBV5-1
TGCGCCAGTTCAGGGGGCTGGGGCTACACCTTC
CASSGGWGYTF
>many|TRBJ2-7|15|TRBD2|TRBV20-1
TGCAGTGCCACACCGGGACTAGCGGTTAACTACGAGCAGTACTTC
CSATPGLAVNYEQYF
>NA|TRBJ2-7|15|NA|TRBV18
TGTGCCAGCTCACCGCCAGCCAGGGCTAACTACGAGCAGTACTTC
CASSPPARANYEQYF
>many|TRBJ1-6|16|NA|TRBV12-3/TRBV12-4
TGTGCCAGCAGACCACAGAGAGGGTCCTATAATTCACCCCTCCACTTT
CASRPQRGSYNSPLHF
>many|TRBJ2-4|17|TRBD2|TRBV6-1
TGTGCCAGCAGCACTCAACGGGAGGGTCTAGCCAAAAACATTCAGTACTTC
CASSTQREGLAKNIQYF
>NA|TRBJ2-5|13|NA|TRBV5-1
TGCGCCAGCAGCAGCAGTGAGGGGGAGACCCAGTACTTC
CASSSSEGETQYF
>many|TRBJ2-1|16|TRBD2|TRBV12-3/TRBV12-4
TGTGCCAGCAGTAACCTAGCGGGAGGGCCGGACAATGAGCAGTTCTTC
CASSNLAGGPDNEQFF
>many|TRBJ1-4|14|NA|TRBV12-3/TRBV12-4
TGTGCCAGCAGTCTACGGGCAGGCAATGAAAAACTGTTTTTT
CASSLRAGNEKLFF
>many|TRBJ2-1|14|NA|TRBV10-3
TGTGCCACCCTGGACTCCAGCTCCTACAATGAGCAGTTCTTC
CATLDSSSYNEQFF
>few|TRBJ2-3|13|NA|TRBV9
TGTGCCAGCAGCGTAGCTCACACAGATACGCAGTATTTT
CASSVAHTDTQYF
>many|TRBJ2-7|13|NA|TRBV28
TGTGCCAGCAGCTTGCTTGACTCCTACGAGCAGTACTTC
CASSLLDSYEQYF
>many|TRBJ2-2|18|TRBD2|TRBV10-3
TGTGCCATCAGTGTTCGGACTAGCGGTCTCGCGAACACCGGGGAGCTGTTTTTT
CAISVRTSGLANTGELFF
>few|TRBJ1-5|14|NA|TRBV3-1
TGTGCCAGCAGCCAAGAGAGGTCTCGGCAGCCCCAGCATTTT
CASSQERSRQPQHF
>many|TRBJ1-2|14|TRBD1|TRBV6-4
TGTGCCAGCAGTTACTCGACAGGGCTTTTGGACTACACCTTC
CASSYSTGLLDYTF
>many|TRBJ1-4|13|NA|TRBV20-1
TGCAGTGCTAGAGCCGATCCTAATGAAAAACTGTTTTTT
CSARADPNEKLFF
>many|TRBJ1-3|14|NA|TRBV6-5
TGTGCCAGCCGTGTCTCGAGCTCTGGAAACACCATATATTTT
CASRVSSSGNTIYF
>many|TRBJ2-7|13|NA|TRBV27
TGTGCCAGTCAGGACACCTTCTCCTACGAGCAGTACTTC
CASQDTFSYEQYF
>many|TRBJ2-7|18|TRBD1|TRBV20-1
TGCAGTGCTAGAACATCGTACAGCGACAGGGAGCACTCCTACGAGCAGTACTTC
CSARTSYSDREHSYEQYF
>NA|TRBJ1-5|16|NA|TRBV2
TGTGCCAGCAGTGACGGGCGTTATTATAGCAATCAGCCCCAGCATTTT
CASSDGRYYSNQPQHF
>many|TRBJ2-7|12|NA|TRBV5-6
TGTGCCAGCAGCTGGGAGCCGGGGGAGCAGTACTTC
CASSWEPGEQYF
>many|TRBJ2-7|13|TRBD1|TRBV20-1
TGCAGTGCTCCCGGGACAGGGGACTACGAGCAGTACTTC
CSAPGTGDYEQYF
>NA|TRBJ1-4|16|NA|TRBV5-1
TGCGCCAGCAGCATCCGACCGGGACAAACTAATGAAAAACTGTTTTTT
CASSIRPGQTNEKLFF
>many|TRBJ2-7|14|TRBD2|TRBV5-1
TGCGCCAGCAAAGAGGGCGGGAGCGAATACGAGCAGTACTTC
CASKEGGSEYEQYF
>many|TRBJ2-7|13|NA|TRBV24-1
TGTGCCACCAGTGATGACGACAGATACGAGCAGTACTTC
CATSDDDRYEQYF
>NA|TRBJ1-3|12|NA|TRBV30
TGTGCCTGGAGCCGGATTGGAAACACCATATATTTT
CAWSRIGNTIYF
>many|TRBJ1-1|14|NA|TRBV5-6
TGTGCCAGCAGCTTGAACGACAGGATGTTGGGGGCTTTCTTT
CASSLNDRMLGAFF
>NA|TRBJ2-2|17|TRBD2|TRBV6-1
TGTGCCAGCAGTACTACTCTGACTAGCGGGTACACCGGGGAGCTGTTTTTT
CASSTTLTSGYTGELFF
>few|TRBJ2-1|14|NA|TRBV9
TGTGCCAGCAGCGTAGACCCACAGGGAAATGAGCAGTTCTTC
CASSVDPQGNEQFF
>many|TRBJ2-1|14|NA|TRBV20-1
TGCAGTGCTAGAGATCTCCGACGAAACAATGAGCAGTTCTTC
CSARDLRRNNEQFF
>many|TRBJ2-1|17|TRBD2|TRBV3-1
TGTGCCAGCAGCCAAGATCGGACGGGAGGGTTATACAATGAGCAGTTCTTC
CASSQDRTGGLYNEQFF
>NA|TRBJ1-5|13|NA|TRBV6-4
TGTGCCAGCAGTGCTGAAGGGAATCAGCCCCAGCATTTT
CASSAEGNQPQHF
>many|TRBJ2-1|15|NA|TRBV2
TGTGCCAGCAGTGGGACGGAAAGCTCCTACAATGAGCAGTTCTTC
CASSGTESSYNEQFF
>NA|TRBJ2-3|15|TRBD2|TRBV12-3/TRBV12-4
TGTGCCAGCACCCATCCTAGCGGGGGGGCCGATACGCAGTATTTT
CASTHPSGGADTQYF
>many|TRBJ1-1|14|NA|TRBV5-5
TGTGCCAGCAGCTTGGCAGGGACGAACACTGAAGCTTTCTTT
CASSLAGTNTEAFF
>many|TRBJ2-3|17|TRBD2|TRBV5-1
TGCGCCAGCAGCTTGGGGATTACTAGCGCGGCCACAGATACGCAGTATTTT
CASSLGITSAATDTQYF
>many|TRBJ2-1|14|NA|TRBV7-6
TGTGCCAGCAGCTTAGTGCCCGGAGGGAATGAGCAGTTCTTC
CASSLVPGGNEQFF
>many|TRBJ2-5|16|TRBD2|TRBV11-2
TGTGCCAGCAGCTCGGGACTAGCGGGAGGACGGGAGACCCAGTACTTC
CASSSGLAGGRETQYF